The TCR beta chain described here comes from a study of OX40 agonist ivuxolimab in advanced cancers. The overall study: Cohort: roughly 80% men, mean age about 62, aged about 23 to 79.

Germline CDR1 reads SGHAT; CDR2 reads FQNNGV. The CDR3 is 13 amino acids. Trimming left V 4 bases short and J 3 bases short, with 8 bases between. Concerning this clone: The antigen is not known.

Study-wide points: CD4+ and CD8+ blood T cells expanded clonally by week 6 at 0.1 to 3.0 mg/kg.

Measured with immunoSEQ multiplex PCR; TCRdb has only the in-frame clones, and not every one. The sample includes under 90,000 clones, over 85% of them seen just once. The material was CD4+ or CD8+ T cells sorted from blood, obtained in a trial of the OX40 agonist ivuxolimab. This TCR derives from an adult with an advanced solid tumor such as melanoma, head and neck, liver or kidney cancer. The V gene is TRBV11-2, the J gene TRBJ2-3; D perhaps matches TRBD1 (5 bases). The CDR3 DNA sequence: TGTGCCAGCAGCTCAGCAGGGACAGATACGCAGTATTTT. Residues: CASSSAGTDTQYF.